This T cell receptor beta chain emerged from a study of graft-versus-host responses after intestinal transplantation. Turning to the study itself: Recipients across the board were started on anti-thymocyte globulin induction, then kept on tacrolimus and steroids for two to three years. Study-level findings and limits: GvH clones detected in recipient marrow included some appearing first in ileum or blood.

This clone has more than one count but fewer than ten. What it binds is unknown. Clones were sequenced by immunoSEQ multiplex PCR, and TCRdb holds only the in-frame ones, with some missing. The profile shows over 8,500 clones, nearly 95% of them singletons. Germline assignment: CDR1 SGHRS and CDR2 YFSETQ. The CDR3 length is 13 residues. Trimming at V came to 1 base and at J to 5 bases, leaving 0 bases not matched to a gene. The clonotype was recovered from a human patient who received an intestinal transplant, so some T cells may come from the graft donor. This chain uses TRBV5-1 with TRBJ1-5, with 7 bases lining up with TRBD1. The specimen comprised bone marrow, sampled around 520 days after intestinal transplantation. The DNA of the CDR3 is TGCGCCAGCAGCTTGACAGGGGATCAGCCCCAGCATTTT. This encodes CASSLTGDQPQHF.